This entry concerns a single T cell receptor (beta chain). The CDR3 sequence is 15 residues long. Germline V gives CDR1 LNHDA, CDR2 SQIVND (reference sequence). The V and J ends lost 2 bases and 5 bases, in that order; junction bases with no gene match: 4. This specimen belongs to a study of blood T cell repertoires in COVID-19. Turning to the study itself: Italy, Spain and the United States were the sources of the convalescent and acute COVID-19 samples. The analysed material was cDNA or gDNA that came from T cells, B-cell-depleted T cells, or PBMCs.

Source study methods: The authors estimated nucleated cell counts from reference gene primer amplification. The protocol was immunoSEQ multiplex PCR, while the TCRdb copy is restricted to in-frame clones and leaves out a portion. That table gives V, J and clone size, and the DNA gave D and trimming. The repertoire consists of roughly 150,000 clones, with 87% occurring once and the leading ten covering around 6.3%. The source material was peripheral blood. The chain carries TRBV19 and TRBJ1-1; 11 bases align to TRBD1. This clonotype was obtained from an elderly man with acute or convalescent COVID-19. CDR3 in DNA: TGTGCCAGTAGTATAATCGGGACAGGGGGGACTGAAGCTTTCTTT. Translation gives CASSIIGTGGTEAFF.